One sample yielded the 21 T cell receptor beta chains listed below, sequenced in a study of shared T cell receptors in the human thymus. The repertoire was sequenced with immunoSEQ multiplex PCR; TCRdb's copy has only in-frame clones and lacks some. The data show approximately 660,000 clones, roughly 90% seen once. These records were also assigned to another study, of human thymus T cells.

Material for sequencing was thymocytes. These receptors were collected from a boy younger than two with a congenital heart defect.

In its sample, this clone was seen once. V is TRBV7-6 and J is TRBJ2-7, with 15 bases lining up with TRBD2. Germline CDR1 SGHVS, CDR2 FNYEAQ. The ends lost 5 bases at V and 5 bases at J; junction bases unmatched: 4. The CDR3 is 15 residues long. Here the CDR3 DNA reads TGTGCCAGCAGCCTAGGACTAGCGGGAGGGGACGAGCAGTACTTC. Amino acids: CASSLGLAGGDEQYF.

The chain is built from TRBV29-1 and TRBJ1-1; D is uncertain. Per germline, CDR1 SQVTM and CDR2 ANQGSEA. V was pared by 2 bases and J by 6 bases, with 7 bases between. The CDR3 contains 11 residues. The CDR3 loop is CSVEWAPEAFF. The CDR3 coding sequence is TGCAGCGTTGAATGGGCACCTGAAGCTTTCTTT.

The chain links TRBV9 to TRBJ2-1; 13 positions match TRBD2. Germline CDR1 is SGDLS and CDR2 is YYNGEE. The CDR3 is 16 amino acids. Unmatched junction bases numbered 7, after V lost 1 base and J lost 9 bases. The CDR3 loop is CASSVTRTSGRGEQFF. The DNA for the CDR3 is TGTGCCAGCAGCGTAACCCGGACTAGCGGGAGAGGTGAGCAGTTCTTC. The full variable domain, rest sourced from reference TRBV9 and TRBJ2-1, is DSGVTQTPKHLITATGQRVTLRCSPRSGDLSVYWYQQSLDQGLQFLIQYYNGEERAKGNILERFSAQQFPDLHSELNLSSLELGDSALYFCASSVTRTSGRGEQFFGPGTRLTVL.

This clone appeared a single time. The chain recombines TRBV10-3 with TRBJ2-3; 7 bases agree with TRBD1. This CDR3 spans 15 amino acids. The trim removed 6 bases at V and 0 bases at J, leaving 6 bases unmatched. CDR1 and CDR2 (germline): ENHRY, SYGVKD. The CDR3 bases are TGTGCCATCAGAGGGACAGCTTGTAGCACAGATACGCAGTATTTT. It translates to CAIRGTACSTDTQYF.

The chain recombines TRBV30 with TRBJ2-5; tentative D call: TRBD2 (5 bases). Germline CDR1 and CDR2: GTSNPN and SVGIG (reference sequence). V lost 2 bases and J 3 bases, leaving 10 bases between the germline ends. There are 13 residues in the CDR3. CDR3 sequence reads: CAWSSGGEETQYF. In DNA form, the CDR3 reads TGTGCCTGGAGTAGCGGAGGAGAAGAGACCCAGTACTTC.

The rearrangement joins TRBV5-1 to TRBJ2-1, with D tentatively TRBD2 (5 bases). V was shortened by 0 bases and J by 10 bases, with 11 bases between the two germline ends. This CDR3 is 13 amino acids long. From germline, CDR1 is SGHRS and CDR2 YFSETQ. CDR3 amino acids: CASSLASEDEQFF. CDR3 coding DNA: TGCGCCAGCAGCTTGGCCTCGGAGGACGAGCAGTTCTTC.

This clone was seen only a few times. V and J are TRBV6-6 and TRBJ1-2, with TRBD1 matching over 8 bases. J gave up 7 bases and V 4 bases, and 2 bases lay outside the gene matches. The germline V gene encodes CDR1 MNHNY and CDR2 SVGAGI (reference sequence). The CDR3 runs to 12 residues. The CDR3 nucleotides read TGTGCCAGCAGTTCGGACAGGGTTGGCTACACCTTC. Translating gives CASSSDRVGYTF.

The V gene is TRBV7-2, the J gene TRBJ2-7; D unresolved. V lost 2 bases to trimming and J lost 0 bases, with 11 bases between them. Germline CDR1 SGHTA, CDR2 FQGNSA. This CDR3 is 15 amino acids long. The CDR3 is CASSLLGPSSYEQYF. For the CDR3, the DNA is TGTGCCAGCAGCTTACTGGGCCCCAGCTCCTACGAGCAGTACTTC.

The chain carries TRBV11-3 and TRBJ2-1; possible D gene TRBD2, 6 bases. V was clipped by 5 bases and J by 9 bases, with 14 bases between them. Per germline, CDR1 SGHNT and CDR2 YENEEA. The CDR3 covers 13 residues. The CDR3 coding sequence is TGTGCCAGCAGCCTCCCTCGGGGGTTTGAGCAGTTCTTC. Amino acid sequence: CASSLPRGFEQFF.

The rearrangement joins TRBV5-1 to TRBJ2-1; 9 bases are a match to TRBD1. Germline CDR1 is SGHRS and CDR2 is YFSETQ. The CDR3 totals 14 residues. V lost 3 bases, J lost 14 bases, and 12 bases stayed unmatched. CDR3 in DNA: TGCGCCAGCAGCTCTCACACAGGGGGCAGGGAAAAGTTCTTC. It specifies CASSSHTGGREKFF. Drawing the rest from reference TRBV5-1 and TRBJ2-1, the complete variable domain is KAGVTQTPRYLIKTRGQQVTLSCSPISGHRSVSWYQQTPGQGLQFLFEYFSETQRNKGNFPGRFSGRQFSNSRSEMNVSTLELGDSALYLCASSSHTGGREKFFGPGTRLTVL.

The chain combines TRBV5-5 with TRBJ2-7, with D perhaps matching TRBD1 (6 bases). V lost 0 bases to trimming and J lost 2 bases, with 9 bases between them. Germline assignment: CDR1 SGHKS and CDR2 YYEKEE (reference sequence). The CDR3 is made up of 14 amino acids. The CDR3 coding sequence is TGTGCCAGCAGCTTGGATGCAGGGGCCTACGAGCAGTACTTC. Translating it yields CASSLDAGAYEQYF.

This chain connects TRBV29-1 to TRBJ2-7; 8 bases agree with TRBD1. The CDR3 contains 15 residues. CDR1 and CDR2 from the germline V gene are SQVTM and ANQGSEA. The ends lost 1 base at V and 7 bases at J; junction bases unmatched: 12. The CDR3 loop reads CSVEGNRDRNGEQYF. In nucleotides, the CDR3 is TGCAGCGTTGAAGGGAACCGGGACAGGAACGGGGAGCAGTACTTC.

The genes are TRBV27 and TRBJ2-7; maybe TRBD2 (6 bases). Trimming cost V 2 bases and J 3 bases, with 14 bases left between them. CDR1 is MNHEY and CDR2 is SMNVEV in the germline V gene (reference sequence). CDR3 length: 15 amino acids. The CDR3 bases are TGTGCCAGCAGTTTAAGGGGAGGCGAGGGCTACGAGCAGTACTTC. Its translation is CASSLRGGEGYEQYF.

The genes are TRBV29-1 and TRBJ2-5; D might be TRBD2 (6 bases). Germline CDR1 is SQVTM and CDR2 is ANQGSEA. This CDR3 is built from 13 residues. The CDR3: CSGTASRGETQYF. The CDR3 bases are TGCAGTGGAACAGCCTCCCGGGGGGAGACCCAGTACTTC.

V is TRBV7-9 and J is TRBJ2-7; 8 bases agree with TRBD1. The CDR3 loop spans 15 amino acids. Germline trimming cut 3 bases from V and 2 bases from J; bases unmatched to any gene: 6. The germline V gene has CDR1 SEHNR and CDR2 FQNEAQ (reference sequence). The CDR3 sequence: CASSFPDRGTYEQYF. The CDR3 DNA sequence: TGTGCCAGCAGCTTTCCCGACAGGGGCACCTACGAGCAGTACTTC.

This chain uses TRBV19 with TRBJ2-1; TRBD1 is a possible D gene (5 bases). This CDR3 is 13 amino acids long. V was shortened by 6 bases and J by 1 base, with 7 bases between the two germline ends. CDR1 is LNHDA and CDR2 is SQIVND in the germline V gene (reference sequence). The CDR3 sequence: CASSPGSYNEQFF. In DNA form, the CDR3 reads TGTGCCAGTAGCCCAGGGTCCTACAATGAGCAGTTCTTC.

The gene calls are TRBV27 and TRBJ2-1, with 9 bases fitting TRBD2. V was clipped by 6 bases and J by 0 bases; unmatched bases: 21. This CDR3 is 21 amino acids long. Germline V gives CDR1 MNHEY, CDR2 SMNVEV (reference sequence). This CDR3 is CASSPNPSGKWRRSSYNEQFF. The CDR3 nucleotides read TGTGCCAGCAGCCCCAACCCTAGCGGGAAGTGGCGGCGTAGCTCCTACAATGAGCAGTTCTTC.

The V gene is TRBV4-3, the J gene TRBJ1-2, with a weak D call TRBD1 (5 bases). Trimming stripped 2 bases from V and 1 base from J, with 14 bases between. The CDR3 loop spans 16 amino acids. Looked up from germline, CDR1 is LGHNA and CDR2 is YSLEER. CDR3 region: CASSQQHRGLNYGYTF. The CDR3 nucleotides are TGCGCCAGCAGCCAACAACATAGGGGACTTAACTATGGCTACACCTTC.

This chain links TRBV5-1 with TRBJ2-1; no clear D. Trimming left V 4 bases short and J 3 bases short, with 17 bases between. CDR3 length: 16 amino acids. Germline loops: CDR1 SGHRS, CDR2 YFSETQ. The CDR3 loop reads CASSPLFEQRYNEQFF. The CDR3 region has the DNA TGCGCCAGCAGCCCTCTCTTTGAGCAGCGCTACAATGAGCAGTTCTTC. Full variable domain (remainder filled in from reference TRBV5-1 and TRBJ2-1): KAGVTQTPRYLIKTRGQQVTLSCSPISGHRSVSWYQQTPGQGLQFLFEYFSETQRNKGNFPGRFSGRQFSNSRSEMNVSTLELGDSALYLCASSPLFEQRYNEQFFGPGTRLTVL.

This sequence joins TRBV25-1 and TRBJ2-2, with D possibly being TRBD1 (6 bases). The CDR3 covers 16 residues. The V end lost 8 bases, the J end lost 6 bases, and 22 bases lay between the germline ends. In germline, CDR1 is MGHDK, CDR2 SYGVNS. CDR3: CASAPYPRGEAGELFF. The CDR3 bases are TGTGCCAGCGCCCCCTATCCCAGGGGCGAGGCCGGGGAGCTGTTTTTT.

With regard to this clone: Other nucleotide sequences from this sample produce the same CDR3. J is TRBJ2-3 and V is TRBV27, with TRBD2 matching over 7 bases. The CDR3 is made up of 14 amino acids. Losses at the gene ends were 5 bases for V and 3 bases for J; bases not matched to a gene: 5. In germline, CDR1 is MNHEY, CDR2 SMNVEV (reference sequence). In DNA, the CDR3 is TGTGCCAGCAGTCTCGGACTAGGGACAGATACGCAGTATTTT. It codes for CASSLGLGTDTQYF.